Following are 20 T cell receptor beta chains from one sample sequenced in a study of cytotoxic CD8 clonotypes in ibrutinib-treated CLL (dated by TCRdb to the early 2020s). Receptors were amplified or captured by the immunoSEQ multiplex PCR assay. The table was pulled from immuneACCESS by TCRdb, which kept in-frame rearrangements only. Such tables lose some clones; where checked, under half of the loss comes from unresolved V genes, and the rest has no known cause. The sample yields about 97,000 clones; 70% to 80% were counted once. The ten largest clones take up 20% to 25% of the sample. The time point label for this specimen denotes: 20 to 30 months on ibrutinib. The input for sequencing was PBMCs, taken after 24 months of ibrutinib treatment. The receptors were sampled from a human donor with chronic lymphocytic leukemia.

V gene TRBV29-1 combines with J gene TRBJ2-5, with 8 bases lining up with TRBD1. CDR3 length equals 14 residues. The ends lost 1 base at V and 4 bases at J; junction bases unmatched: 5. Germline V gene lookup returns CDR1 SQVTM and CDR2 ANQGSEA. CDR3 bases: TGCAGCGTTGAAGGGGGGCAGGGGGCAGAGACCCAGTACTTC. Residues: CSVEGGQGAETQYF.

CDR3: CASSSWTSGRGWTGELFF. The CDR3 DNA sequence: TGTGCCAGCAGTAGCTGGACTAGCGGGAGGGGGTGGACCGGGGAGCTGTTTTTT. The chain links TRBV27 to TRBJ2-2; 15 bases fit TRBD2. There are 18 residues in the CDR3. CDR1 and CDR2 (germline): MNHEY, SMNVEV (reference sequence). The V and J ends lost 5 bases and 5 bases, in that order; junction bases with no gene match: 9.

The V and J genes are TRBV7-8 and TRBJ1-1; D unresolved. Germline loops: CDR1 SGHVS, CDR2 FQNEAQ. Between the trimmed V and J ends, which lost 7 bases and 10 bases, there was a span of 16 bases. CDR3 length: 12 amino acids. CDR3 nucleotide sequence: TGTGCCAGCAAGCACTCCTCTGATCGAGCTTTCTTT. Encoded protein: CASKHSSDRAFF.

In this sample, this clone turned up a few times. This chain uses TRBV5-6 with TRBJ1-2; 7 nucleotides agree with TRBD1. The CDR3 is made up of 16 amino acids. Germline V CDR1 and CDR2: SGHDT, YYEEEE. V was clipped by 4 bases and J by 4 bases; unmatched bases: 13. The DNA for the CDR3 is TGTGCCAGCAGCCCCGTTGGAGGGGGCGCTCTCTATGGCTACACCTTC. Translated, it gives CASSPVGGGALYGYTF.

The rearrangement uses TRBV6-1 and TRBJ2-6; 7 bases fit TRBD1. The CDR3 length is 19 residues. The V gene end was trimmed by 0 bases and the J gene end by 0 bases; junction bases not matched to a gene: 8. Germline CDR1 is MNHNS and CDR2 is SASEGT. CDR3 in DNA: TGTGCCAGCAGTGAAGCCCGAAGGGACAGAATCTCTGGGGCCAACGTCCTGACTTTC. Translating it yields CASSEARRDRISGANVLTF.

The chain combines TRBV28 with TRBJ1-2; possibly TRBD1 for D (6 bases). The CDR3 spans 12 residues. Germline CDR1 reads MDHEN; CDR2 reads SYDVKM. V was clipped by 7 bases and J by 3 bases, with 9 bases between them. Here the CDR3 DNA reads TGTGCCAGCAAGAGGGGGTACTATGGCTACACCTTC. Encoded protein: CASKRGYYGYTF.

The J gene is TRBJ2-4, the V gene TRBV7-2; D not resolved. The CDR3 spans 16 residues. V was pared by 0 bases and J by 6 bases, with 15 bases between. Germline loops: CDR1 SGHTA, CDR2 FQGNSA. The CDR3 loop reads CASSLASQAVLNIQYF. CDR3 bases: TGTGCCAGCAGCTTAGCGAGTCAGGCGGTACTAAACATTCAGTACTTC.

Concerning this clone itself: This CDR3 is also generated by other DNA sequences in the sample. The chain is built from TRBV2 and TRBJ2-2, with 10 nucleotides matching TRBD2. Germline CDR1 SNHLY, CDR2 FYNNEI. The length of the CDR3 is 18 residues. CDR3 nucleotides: TGTGCTAGCCGTCCGGGACTAGCGTCTAGGGCGAGCACCGGGGAGCTGTTTTTT. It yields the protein CASRPGLASRASTGELFF. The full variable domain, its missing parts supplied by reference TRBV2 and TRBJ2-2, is EPEVTQTPSHQVTQMGQEVILRCVPISNHLYFYWYRQILGQKVEFLVSFYNNEISEKSEIFDDQFSVERPDGSNFTLKIRSTKLEDSAMYFCASRPGLASRASTGELFFGEGSRLTVL.

The CDR3 is CASSPGTQYF. The CDR3 nucleotides are TGTGCCAGCAGCCCTGGGACCCAGTACTTC. The J gene is TRBJ2-5, the V gene TRBV6-4; D not certain. The CDR3 has 10 amino acids. Trimming took 6 bases from V and 7 from J, leaving 6 bases between them. Per the germline V gene, CDR1 is MRHNA and CDR2 is SNTAGT.

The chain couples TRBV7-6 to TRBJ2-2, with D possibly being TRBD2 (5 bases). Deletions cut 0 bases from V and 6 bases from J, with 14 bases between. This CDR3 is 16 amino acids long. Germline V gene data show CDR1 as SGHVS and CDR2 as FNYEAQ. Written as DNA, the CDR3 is TGTGCCAGCAGCTTAGCGCTCTTAACGGGGTCCGGGGAGCTGTTTTTT. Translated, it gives CASSLALLTGSGELFF.

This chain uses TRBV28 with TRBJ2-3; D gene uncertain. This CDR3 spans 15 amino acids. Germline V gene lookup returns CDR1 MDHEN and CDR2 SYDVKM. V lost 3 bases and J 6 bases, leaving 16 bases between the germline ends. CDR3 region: CASSFGSISRDTQYF. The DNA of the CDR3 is TGTGCCAGCAGTTTTGGGTCCATCTCCAGGGATACGCAGTATTTT.

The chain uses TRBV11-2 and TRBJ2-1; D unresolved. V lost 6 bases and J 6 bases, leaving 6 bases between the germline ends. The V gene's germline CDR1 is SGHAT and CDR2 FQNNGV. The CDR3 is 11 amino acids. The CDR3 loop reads CASSLGNEQFF. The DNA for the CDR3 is TGTGCCAGCAGTCTCGGCAATGAGCAGTTCTTC.

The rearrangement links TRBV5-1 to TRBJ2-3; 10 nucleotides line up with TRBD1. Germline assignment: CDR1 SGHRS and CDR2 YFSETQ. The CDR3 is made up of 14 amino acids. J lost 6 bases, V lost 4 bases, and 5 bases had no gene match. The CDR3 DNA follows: TGCGCCAGCAGCACCGGACAGGGGGAGGATACGCAGTATTTT. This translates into CASSTGQGEDTQYF.

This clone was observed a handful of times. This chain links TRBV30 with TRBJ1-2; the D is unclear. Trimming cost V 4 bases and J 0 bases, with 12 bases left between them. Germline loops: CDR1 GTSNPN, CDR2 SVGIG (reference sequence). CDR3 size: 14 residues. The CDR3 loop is CAWTPFGSNYGYTF. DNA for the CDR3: TGTGCCTGGACTCCTTTCGGGTCTAACTATGGCTACACCTTC.

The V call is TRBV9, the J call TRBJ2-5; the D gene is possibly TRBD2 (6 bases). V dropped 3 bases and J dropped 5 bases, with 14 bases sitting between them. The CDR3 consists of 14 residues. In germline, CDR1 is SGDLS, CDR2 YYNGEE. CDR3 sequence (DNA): TGTGCCAGCAGCGAAGGAGGGTCTGTGGAGACCCAGTACTTC. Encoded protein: CASSEGGSVETQYF.

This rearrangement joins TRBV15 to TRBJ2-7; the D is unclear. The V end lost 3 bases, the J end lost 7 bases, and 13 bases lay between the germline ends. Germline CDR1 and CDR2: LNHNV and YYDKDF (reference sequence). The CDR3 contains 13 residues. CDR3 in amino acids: CATSSYGGVEQYF. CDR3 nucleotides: TGTGCCACCAGCAGTTATGGTGGGGTGGAGCAGTACTTC.

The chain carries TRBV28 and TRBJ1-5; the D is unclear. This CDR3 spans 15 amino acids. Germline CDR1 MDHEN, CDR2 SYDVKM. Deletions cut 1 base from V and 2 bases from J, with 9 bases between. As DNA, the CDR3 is TGTGCCAGCAGTTTATCGGCAGTAGGCAATCAGCCCCAGCATTTT. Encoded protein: CASSLSAVGNQPQHF.

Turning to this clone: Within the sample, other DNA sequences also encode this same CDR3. CDR3 in amino acids: CASSRLVWQPQHF. The CDR3, as DNA: TGTGCCAGCAGTCGCCTTGTCTGGCAGCCCCAGCATTTT. The genes are TRBV28 and TRBJ1-5; D remains ambiguous. The CDR3 spans 13 residues. V lost 5 bases, J lost 7 bases, and 12 bases lay in between. Germline V CDR1 and CDR2: MDHEN, SYDVKM. Drawing the rest from reference TRBV28 and TRBJ1-5, the complete variable domain is DVKVTQSSRYLVKRTGEKVFLECVQDMDHENMFWYRQDPGLGLRLIYFSYDVKMKEKGDIPEGYSVSREKKERFSLILESASTNQTSMYLCASSRLVWQPQHFGDGTRLSIL.

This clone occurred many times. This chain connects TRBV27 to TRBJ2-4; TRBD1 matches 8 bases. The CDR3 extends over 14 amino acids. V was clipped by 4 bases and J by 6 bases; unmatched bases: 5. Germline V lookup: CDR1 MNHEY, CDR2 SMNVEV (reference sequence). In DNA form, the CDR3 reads TGTGCCAGCAGTTCGGACAGGGCTGGAAACATTCAGTACTTC. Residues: CASSSDRAGNIQYF.

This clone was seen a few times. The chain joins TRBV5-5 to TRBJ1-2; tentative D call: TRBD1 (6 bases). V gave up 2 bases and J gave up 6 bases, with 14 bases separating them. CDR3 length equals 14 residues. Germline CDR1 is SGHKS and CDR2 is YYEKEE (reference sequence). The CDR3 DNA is TGTGCCAGCAGCTTAATCGGACAGCCAAATGGCTACACCTTC. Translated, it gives CASSLIGQPNGYTF.